These 14 T cell receptor beta chains were sequenced from one sample in a study of PD-1 blockade in classical Hodgkin lymphoma (dated by TCRdb to the early 2020s). This specimen's time point label, interpreted: cycle 2 day 1 (C2D1) of nivolumab. Every trial patient had relapsed after autologous stem cell transplantation, and cohorts A, B and C differed in prior brentuximab vedotin exposure. Library creation used the immunoSEQ multiplex PCR assay. TCRdb carries this immuneACCESS record with in-frame sequences only. Its versions omit some clonotypes, under half of them owing to an unresolved V gene in the studies checked, with the rest unexplained. This sample lists nearly 60,000 clones; approximately 90% were detected once. About 10% of the sample is taken by the ten largest. Material: peripheral blood mononuclear cells (PBMCs), obtained before the second cycle of nivolumab. These receptor sequences come from a human donor with classical Hodgkin lymphoma.

CDR3: CASASETSRTDTQYF. CDR3 in DNA: TGTGCCAGTGCCTCCGAGACTAGCCGGACAGATACGCAGTATTTT. The chain joins TRBV5-4 to TRBJ2-3; 7 positions agree with TRBD2. The trim removed 8 bases at V and 3 bases at J, leaving 12 bases unmatched. The CDR3 loop spans 15 amino acids. Germline loops: CDR1 SGHNT, CDR2 YYREEE (reference sequence).

The CDR3 protein is CASGGGIGNTQYF. CDR3 coding DNA: TGTGCCAGCGGCGGGGGGATCGGTAATACGCAGTATTTT. The J gene is TRBJ2-3, the V gene TRBV11-3, with TRBD2 matching 8 bases. This CDR3 has 13 residues. Germline V lookup: CDR1 SGHNT, CDR2 YENEEA. The trim removed 8 bases at V and 7 bases at J, leaving 8 bases unmatched.

The V call is TRBV9, the J call TRBJ1-3; a weak D match, TRBD1 (6 bases). Germline V CDR1 and CDR2: SGDLS, YYNGEE. Trimming left V 4 bases short and J 1 base short, with 12 bases between. This CDR3 comprises 15 residues. The CDR3 sequence is CASSPWTESGNTIYF. CDR3 nucleotide sequence: TGTGCCAGCAGCCCCTGGACAGAGTCTGGAAACACCATATATTTT.

The rearrangement joins TRBV19 to TRBJ1-1, with D possibly being TRBD1 (5 bases). With 9 bases removed from V and 0 bases from J, the gap between germline ends came to 11 bases. Germline V CDR1 and CDR2: LNHDA, SQIVND (reference sequence). The CDR3 spans 13 residues. The chain's CDR3 is CASRENVNTEAFF. Written as DNA, the CDR3 is TGTGCCAGCAGGGAGAACGTGAACACTGAAGCTTTCTTT.

This chain uses TRBV19 with TRBJ1-1, with D possibly being TRBD1 (5 bases). The CDR3 is made up of 14 amino acids. Germline V gene lookup returns CDR1 LNHDA and CDR2 SQIVND (reference sequence). V lost 5 bases, J lost 0 bases, and 10 bases lay in between. The CDR3: CASSPRGVNTEAFF. The CDR3 coding sequence is TGTGCCAGTAGTCCCCGGGGGGTGAACACTGAAGCTTTCTTT.

The sample holds one count of this clone. This chain uses TRBV15 with TRBJ1-2, with D tentatively TRBD1 (6 bases). The germline CDR1 and CDR2 sequences are LNHNV and YYDKDF (reference sequence). V lost 5 bases to trimming and J lost 4 bases, with 14 bases between them. The CDR3 has 14 residues. The CDR3: CATSEDSQRYGYTF. The CDR3 nucleotides read TGTGCCACCAGCGAGGACAGCCAGCGCTATGGCTACACCTTC.

J is TRBJ2-1 and V is TRBV4-2; 11 nucleotides agree with TRBD2. V was clipped by 5 bases and J by 3 bases; unmatched bases: 6. CDR3 length: 16 amino acids. The germline V gene has CDR1 LGHNA and CDR2 YNFKEQ. Written as DNA, the CDR3 is TGTGCCAGCAGCAACCCGGGACTAGCGGACTACAATGAGCAGTTCTTC. It encodes CASSNPGLADYNEQFF.

This clone was seen just once. The J gene is TRBJ1-3, the V gene TRBV5-8, with 9 bases fitting TRBD1. Germline CDR1 and CDR2: SGHTS and YDEGEE. V lost 3 bases and J lost 7; bases outside the gene matches: 5. This CDR3 has 14 amino acids. In DNA, the CDR3 is TGTGCCAGCAGCTCCCGACAGGGGGGCAACACCATATATTTT. It yields the protein CASSSRQGGNTIYF.

The genes are TRBV15 and TRBJ2-3; D is ambiguous. V was trimmed by 1 base and J by 6 bases, leaving 11 bases between them. There are 14 residues in the CDR3. The V gene's germline CDR1 is LNHNV and CDR2 YYDKDF (reference sequence). The CDR3 reads CATSRVSGRDTQYF. For the CDR3, the DNA is TGTGCCACCAGCAGAGTTTCAGGCAGGGATACGCAGTATTTT.

V gene TRBV5-6 combines with J gene TRBJ2-2; D is undetermined. V was pared by 4 bases and J by 7 bases, with 5 bases between. The germline V gene encodes CDR1 SGHDT and CDR2 YYEEEE. The CDR3 runs 11 residues. For the CDR3, the DNA is TGTGCCAGCAGCGTAAACGGGGAGCTGTTTTTT. Protein sequence: CASSVNGELFF.

The table lists this clone with a few counts. This rearrangement joins TRBV7-9 to TRBJ2-7; TRBD1 matches 9 bases. This CDR3 has 18 residues. Trimming at V came to 5 bases and at J to 4 bases, leaving 18 bases not matched to a gene. Germline values: CDR1 SEHNR, CDR2 FQNEAQ (reference sequence). Written as DNA, the CDR3 is TGTGCCAGCAGCCCCCGAGGGGGACAGGGTAAAGGTGGGTACGAGCAGTACTTC. Encoded protein: CASSPRGGQGKGGYEQYF.

The chain links TRBV30 to TRBJ1-1; no reliable D call. V lost 5 bases to trimming and J lost 2 bases, with 3 bases between them. Germline V gene sequence: CDR1 GTSNPN, CDR2 SVGIG (reference sequence). The CDR3 totals 10 residues. This chain's CDR3 is CAWFNTEAFF. CDR3 nucleotides: TGTGCCTGGTTTAACACTGAAGCTTTCTTT.

The gene calls are TRBV6-5 and TRBJ2-3; the D is unclear. Germline V gene sequence: CDR1 MNHEY, CDR2 SVGAGI. Trimming took off 0 bases at V and 4 bases at J, with 8 bases between the two ends. This CDR3 region has 14 residues. This CDR3 reads CASSYSEGADTQYF. Written as DNA, the CDR3 is TGTGCCAGCAGTTACTCGGAAGGTGCAGATACGCAGTATTTT.

The genes are TRBV4-1 and TRBJ2-7; tentatively, D is TRBD1 or TRBD2 (6 bases each). Looked up from germline, CDR1 is MGHRA and CDR2 is YSYEKL. The CDR3 covers 16 residues. The V and J ends lost 1 base and 2 bases respectively, with 15 bases between them. CDR3 bases: TGCGCCAGCAGCCAAGGAGACAGGACTACCGCCTACGAGCAGTACTTC. Translation: CASSQGDRTTAYEQYF.